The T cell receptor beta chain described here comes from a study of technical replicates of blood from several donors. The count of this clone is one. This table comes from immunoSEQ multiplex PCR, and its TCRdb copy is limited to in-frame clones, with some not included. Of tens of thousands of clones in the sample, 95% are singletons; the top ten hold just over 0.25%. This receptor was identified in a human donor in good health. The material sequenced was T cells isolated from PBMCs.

The CDR3 DNA sequence: TGCGCCAGCAGCCATAACAGGGGCAAAGAGACCCAGTACTTC. Protein sequence: CASSHNRGKETQYF. V gene TRBV5-1 combines with J gene TRBJ2-5; TRBD1 agrees at 7 bases. In germline, CDR1 is SGHRS, CDR2 YFSETQ. Unmatched junction bases numbered 6, after V lost 4 bases and J lost 3 bases. The CDR3 sequence is 14 residues long. The complete variable domain, with remaining parts taken from reference TRBV5-1 and TRBJ2-5, reads KAGVTQTPRYLIKTRGQQVTLSCSPISGHRSVSWYQQTPGQGLQFLFEYFSETQRNKGNFPGRFSGRQFSNSRSEMNVSTLELGDSALYLCASSHNRGKETQYFGPGTRLLVL.